This T cell receptor beta chain was recorded in a study of memory CD4+ T cells and cytomegalovirus serostatus (dated by TCRdb to about 2019). Some background on the complete study: A total of around 35 healthy Belgian adults, of whom 9 were CMV seropositive and approximately 25 were CMV seronegative, were included in the cohort. The study sequenced CD4+ memory TCRbeta repertoires of a Belgian cohort with known cytomegalovirus serostatus to replicate a published TCR-based CMV serostatus classifier. On the study overall, not on this receptor specifically: The results were interpreted as suggesting that the CMV-associated TCR signature is mostly present in the CD4+ memory repertoire. For predicting CMV serostatus, the median bootstrapped AUC was about 0.95 using the original framework and roughly 0.92 using a US-trained random forest. Unlike the original study, which covered naive and memory CD4+ and CD8+ populations, the Belgian study sequenced only CD4+CD45RO+ memory cells. Of over 150 previously reported CMV-associated TCRbeta sequences, 55 to 75 appeared in the CD4+ memory repertoires, each in one to five individuals. The original-framework classifier achieved a median bootstrapped AUC of about 0.95 with a 95% CI of 0.76-1.00 on the Belgian cohort.

A FACSAria II was used to sort memory CD4+ T cells, defined as single viable CD3+CD4+CD8-CD45RO+ cells. CMV serostatus was assessed using a Roche Elecsys assay, by which serum IgG against CMV pp150, pp28, p38 and p52 was detected. Once the samples were thawed, total CD4+ T cells were enriched through positive selection using CD4 magnetic microbeads. The samples came from a separate study whose specific focus was interrogating the CD4+ T cell memory repertoire. Peripheral blood mononuclear cells were isolated and cryopreserved according to standard operating procedures, and serum was kept at -80 degrees C. CD3-PerCP (BW264/56), CD4-APC (RPA-T4), CD45RO-PE (UCHT1) and CD8-Pacific Orange (3B5) antibodies were used for staining, and non-viable cells were excluded with Sytox blue. At the junction V is shortened by 11 bases and J by 4 bases, with 17 bases in between. Reading from cysteine to phenylalanine, the CDR3 counts 13 amino acids. Solely the CDR3 DNA is kept, with 39 bases framed from the first base. Via the germline V gene, CDR1 is ENHRY and CDR2 SYGVKD.

Turning to this clone: The antigen it binds to is not known. One base away there is no much larger clone; base qualities are not given.

Genomic DNA was extracted from sorted cells with the Quick-DNA Microprep Kit. Amplification of TCRbeta DNA was done with the immunoSEQ hsTCRbeta kit, following the protocol from the manufacturer. An Illumina MiSeq instrument was used to sequence the TCRbeta libraries. The study's own analysis went as follows. Once out-of-frame sequences had been removed, fewer than 2.5 million distinct TCRbeta sequences were left, which works out to an average of about 71,000 per individual. Each individual was scored using the number of about 180 previously reported CMV-associated TCRbeta sequences that the individual carried and the total number of productive distinct TCRbeta sequences. A beta-binomial model was reimplemented in Python, and scikit-learn random forests with default parameters were trained on data from the US cohort. Classifier performance on the Belgian cohort was summarized as median AUC with percentile confidence intervals calculated over 10,000 bootstrap iterations. TCRdb obtained this table from immuneACCESS and retained in-frame rearrangements with V and J assigned. These tables miss some clones; where compared with another copy, unresolved V genes account for less than half of the shortfall, and the remainder is unexplained. D and trimming come from the DNA, and the V and J calls and clone size come from that table. The sample table lists tens of thousands of clones, under 80% of them with a count of one. In total, the top ten clones hold about 0.8% of the sample.

The TCR sequence derives from an adult in good health and CMV-seronegative. This receptor chain uses TRBV10-3 and TRBJ1-2; the best D guess is TRBD1, with 6 bases matching. Sequencing was carried out using memory CD4+ T cells from blood. The CDR3 region: CAVTNRESYGYTF. Here is the DNA: TGTGCCGTTACTAACAGGGAATCCTATGGCTACACCTTC.